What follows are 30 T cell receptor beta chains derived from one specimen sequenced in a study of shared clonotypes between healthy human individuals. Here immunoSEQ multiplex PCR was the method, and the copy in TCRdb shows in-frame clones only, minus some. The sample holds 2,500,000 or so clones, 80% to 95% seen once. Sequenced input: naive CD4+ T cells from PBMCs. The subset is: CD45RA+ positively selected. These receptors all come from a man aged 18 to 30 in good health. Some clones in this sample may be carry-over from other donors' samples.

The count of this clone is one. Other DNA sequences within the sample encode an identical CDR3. CDR3 sequence: CASSPPAGTGELFF. The CDR3 DNA reads as TGTGCCAGCTCACCACCCGCGGGTACCGGGGAGCTGTTTTTT. This rearrangement joins TRBV18 to TRBJ2-2; tentative D call: TRBD2 (5 bases). This CDR3 is 14 amino acids long. The germline V gene encodes CDR1 KGHSH and CDR2 LQKENI. V was trimmed by 0 bases and J by 5 bases, leaving 7 bases between them.

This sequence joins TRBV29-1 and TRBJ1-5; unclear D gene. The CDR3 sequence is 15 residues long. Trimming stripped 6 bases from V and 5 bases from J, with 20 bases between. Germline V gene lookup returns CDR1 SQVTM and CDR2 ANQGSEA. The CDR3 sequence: CSVVVGGVGDQPQHF. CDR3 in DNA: TGCAGCGTCGTGGTCGGTGGAGTGGGAGATCAGCCCCAGCATTTT.

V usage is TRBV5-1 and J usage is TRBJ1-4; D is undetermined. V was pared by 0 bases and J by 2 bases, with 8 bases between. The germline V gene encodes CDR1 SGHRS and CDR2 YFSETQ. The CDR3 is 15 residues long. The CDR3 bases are TGCGCCAGCAGCTTGGAAATCGGGACTAATGAAAAACTGTTTTTT. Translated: CASSLEIGTNEKLFF.

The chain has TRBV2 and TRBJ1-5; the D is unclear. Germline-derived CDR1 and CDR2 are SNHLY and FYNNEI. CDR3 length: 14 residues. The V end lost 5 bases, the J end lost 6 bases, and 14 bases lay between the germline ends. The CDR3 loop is CASSSYGTGQPQHF. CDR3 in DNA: TGTGCCAGCAGTTCCTACGGAACTGGTCAGCCCCAGCATTTT.

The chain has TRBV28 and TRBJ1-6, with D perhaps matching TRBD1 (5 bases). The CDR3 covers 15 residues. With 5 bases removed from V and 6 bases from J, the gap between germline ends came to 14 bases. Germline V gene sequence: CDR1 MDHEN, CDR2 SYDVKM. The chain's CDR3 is CASSAAGEGNSPLHF. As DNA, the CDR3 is TGTGCCAGCAGTGCTGCGGGGGAGGGTAATTCACCCCTCCACTTT.

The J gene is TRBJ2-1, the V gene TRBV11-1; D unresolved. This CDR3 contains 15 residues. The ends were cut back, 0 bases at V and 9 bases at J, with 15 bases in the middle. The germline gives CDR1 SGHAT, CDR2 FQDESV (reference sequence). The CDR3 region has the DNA TGTGCCAGCAGCTTAGCGAGCGACTCCTGGGGTGAGCAGTTCTTC. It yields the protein CASSLASDSWGEQFF.

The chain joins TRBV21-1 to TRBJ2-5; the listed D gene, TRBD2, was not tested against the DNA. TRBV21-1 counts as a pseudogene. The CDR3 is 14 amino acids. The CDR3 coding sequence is TGTGCCAGCAGCAAAGTTGAGGACCAAGAGACCCAGTACTTC. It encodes CASSKVEDQETQYF.

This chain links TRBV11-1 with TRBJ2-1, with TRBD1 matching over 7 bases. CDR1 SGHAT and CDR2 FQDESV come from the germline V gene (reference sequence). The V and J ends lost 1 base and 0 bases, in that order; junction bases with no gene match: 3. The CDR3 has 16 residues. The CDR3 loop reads CASSLEGDSSYNEQFF. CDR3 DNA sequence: TGTGCCAGCAGCTTAGAGGGGGACAGCTCCTACAATGAGCAGTTCTTC.

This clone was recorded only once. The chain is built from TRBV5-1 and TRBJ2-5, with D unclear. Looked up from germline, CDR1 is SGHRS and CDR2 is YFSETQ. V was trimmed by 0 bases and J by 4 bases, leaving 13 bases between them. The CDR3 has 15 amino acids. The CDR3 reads CASSLDGASTETQYF. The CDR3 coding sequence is TGCGCCAGCAGCTTGGATGGAGCTAGTACAGAGACCCAGTACTTC.

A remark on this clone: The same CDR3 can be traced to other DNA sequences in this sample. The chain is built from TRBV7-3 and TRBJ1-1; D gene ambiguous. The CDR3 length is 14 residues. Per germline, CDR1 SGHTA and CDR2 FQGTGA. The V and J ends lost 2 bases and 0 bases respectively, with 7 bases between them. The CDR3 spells CASSLGRMNTEAFF. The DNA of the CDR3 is TGTGCCAGCAGCTTAGGCAGGATGAACACTGAAGCTTTCTTT.

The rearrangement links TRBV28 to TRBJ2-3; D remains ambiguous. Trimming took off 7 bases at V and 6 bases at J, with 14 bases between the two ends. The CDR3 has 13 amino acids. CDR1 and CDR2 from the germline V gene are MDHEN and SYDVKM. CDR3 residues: CASTPPGWDTQYF. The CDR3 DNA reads TGTGCCAGCACACCCCCCGGCTGGGATACGCAGTATTTT.

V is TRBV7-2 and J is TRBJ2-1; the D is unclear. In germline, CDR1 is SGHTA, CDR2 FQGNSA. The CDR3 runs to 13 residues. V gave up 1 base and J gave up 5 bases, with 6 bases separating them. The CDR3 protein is CASSLGPDNEQFF. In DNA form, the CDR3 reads TGTGCCAGCAGCTTAGGACCGGACAATGAGCAGTTCTTC.

The CDR3 DNA reads TGTGCCAGCAGCTTAAACATGGGGTTCGGCTACACCTTC. Protein: CASSLNMGFGYTF. The V call is TRBV7-3, the J call TRBJ1-2; D ambiguous. The germline CDR1 and CDR2 sequences are SGHTA and FQGTGA. CDR3 length: 13 amino acids. V was cut by 1 base and J by 8 bases, with 11 bases left in between.

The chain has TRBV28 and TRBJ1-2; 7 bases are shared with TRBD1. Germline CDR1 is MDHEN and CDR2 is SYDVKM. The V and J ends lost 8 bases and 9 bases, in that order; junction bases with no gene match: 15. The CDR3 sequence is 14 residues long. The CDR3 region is CASVQGGALGSYTF. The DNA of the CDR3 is TGTGCCAGCGTCCAGGGGGGGGCGCTGGGGAGCTACACCTTC.

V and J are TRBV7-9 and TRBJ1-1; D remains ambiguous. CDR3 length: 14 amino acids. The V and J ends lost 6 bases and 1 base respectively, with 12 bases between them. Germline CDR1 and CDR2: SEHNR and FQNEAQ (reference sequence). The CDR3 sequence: CASSWTAGNTEAFF. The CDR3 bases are TGTGCCAGCAGTTGGACCGCGGGGAACACTGAAGCTTTCTTT.

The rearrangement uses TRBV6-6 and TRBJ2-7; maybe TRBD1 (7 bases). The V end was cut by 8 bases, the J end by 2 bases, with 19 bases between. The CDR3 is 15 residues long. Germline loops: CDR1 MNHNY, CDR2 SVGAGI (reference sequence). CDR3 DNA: TGTGCCAGCCGCGATCCCAGGGGGGATGCCTACGAGCAGTACTTC. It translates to CASRDPRGDAYEQYF.

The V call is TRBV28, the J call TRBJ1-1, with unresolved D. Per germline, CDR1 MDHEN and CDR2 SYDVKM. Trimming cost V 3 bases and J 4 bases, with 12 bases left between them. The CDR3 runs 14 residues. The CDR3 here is CASSFGSRSTEAFF. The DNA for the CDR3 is TGTGCCAGCAGTTTCGGCAGTAGGAGCACTGAAGCTTTCTTT.

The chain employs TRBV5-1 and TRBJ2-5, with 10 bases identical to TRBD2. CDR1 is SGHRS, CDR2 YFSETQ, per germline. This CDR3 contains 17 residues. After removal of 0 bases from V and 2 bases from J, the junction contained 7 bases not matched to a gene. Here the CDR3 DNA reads TGCGCCAGCAGCTTGGGAATACTAGCGGGGCAACAAGAGACCCAGTACTTC. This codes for CASSLGILAGQQETQYF.

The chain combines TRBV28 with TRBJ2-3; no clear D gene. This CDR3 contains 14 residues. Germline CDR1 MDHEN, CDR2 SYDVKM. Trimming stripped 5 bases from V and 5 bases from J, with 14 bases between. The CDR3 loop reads CASSTRHTLDTQYF. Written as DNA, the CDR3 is TGTGCCAGCAGTACCCGACATACTTTAGATACGCAGTATTTT.

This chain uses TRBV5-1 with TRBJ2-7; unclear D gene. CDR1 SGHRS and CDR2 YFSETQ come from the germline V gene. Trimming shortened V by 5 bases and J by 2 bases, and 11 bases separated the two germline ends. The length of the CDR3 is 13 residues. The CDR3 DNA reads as TGCGCCAGCAGTCTCCGCGAGACCTACGAGCAGTACTTC. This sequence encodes CASSLRETYEQYF.

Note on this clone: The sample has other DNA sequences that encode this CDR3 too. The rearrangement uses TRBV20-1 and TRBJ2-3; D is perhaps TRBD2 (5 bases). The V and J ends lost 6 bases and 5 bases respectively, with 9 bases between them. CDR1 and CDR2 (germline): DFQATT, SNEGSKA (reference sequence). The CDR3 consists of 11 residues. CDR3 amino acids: CSAHRGDTQYF. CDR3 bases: TGCAGTGCCCACCGGGGAGATACGCAGTATTTT.

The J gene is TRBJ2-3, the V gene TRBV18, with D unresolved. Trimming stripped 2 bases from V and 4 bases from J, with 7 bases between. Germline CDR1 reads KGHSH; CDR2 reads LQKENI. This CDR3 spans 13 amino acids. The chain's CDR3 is CASSPTGPDTQYF. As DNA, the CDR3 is TGTGCCAGCTCACCAACGGGTCCAGATACGCAGTATTTT.

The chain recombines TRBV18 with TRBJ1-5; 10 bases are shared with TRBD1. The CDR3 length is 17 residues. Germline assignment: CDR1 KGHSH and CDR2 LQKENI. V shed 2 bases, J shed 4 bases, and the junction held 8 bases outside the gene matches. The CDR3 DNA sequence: TGTGCCAGCTCACCAGCCTCCGGGACAGGGGAAAATCAGCCCCAGCATTTT. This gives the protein CASSPASGTGENQPQHF.

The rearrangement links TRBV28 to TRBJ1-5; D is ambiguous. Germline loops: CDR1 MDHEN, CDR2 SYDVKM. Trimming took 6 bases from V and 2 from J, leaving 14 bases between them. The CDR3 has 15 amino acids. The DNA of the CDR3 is TGTGCCAGCAGGGCCGGACGACGAGGCAATCAGCCCCAGCATTTT. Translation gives CASRAGRRGNQPQHF.

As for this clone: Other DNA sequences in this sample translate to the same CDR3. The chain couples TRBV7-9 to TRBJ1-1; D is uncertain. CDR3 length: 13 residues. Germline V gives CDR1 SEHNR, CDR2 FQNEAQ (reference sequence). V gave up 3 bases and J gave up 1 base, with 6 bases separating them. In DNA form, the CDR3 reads TGTGCCAGCAGCTTTCAAGAGAACACTGAAGCTTTCTTT. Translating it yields CASSFQENTEAFF.

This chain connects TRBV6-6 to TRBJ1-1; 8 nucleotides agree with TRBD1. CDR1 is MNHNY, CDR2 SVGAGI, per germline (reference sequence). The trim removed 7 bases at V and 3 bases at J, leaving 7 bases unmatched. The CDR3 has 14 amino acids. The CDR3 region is CASNGQGWDTEAFF. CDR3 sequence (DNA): TGTGCCAGCAACGGACAGGGTTGGGACACTGAAGCTTTCTTT.

CDR3: CSVGLAGAGEQYF. CDR3 DNA sequence: TGCAGCGTGGGACTAGCGGGAGCGGGCGAGCAGTACTTC. The chain carries TRBV29-1 and TRBJ2-7, with 14 bases lining up with TRBD2. The CDR3 runs 13 residues. Germline CDR1 SQVTM, CDR2 ANQGSEA. Trimming cost V 6 bases and J 6 bases; bases outside gene matches: 4.

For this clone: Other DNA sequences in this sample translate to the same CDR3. The CDR3 DNA is TGTGCCAGCAGCTTAGGGACTAGCGGATACAATGAGCAGTTCTTC. This encodes CASSLGTSGYNEQFF. V gene TRBV7-2 combines with J gene TRBJ2-1; 10 nucleotides line up with TRBD2. The trim removed 1 base at V and 4 bases at J, leaving 1 base unmatched. The germline gives CDR1 SGHTA, CDR2 FQGNSA. The CDR3 contains 15 residues.

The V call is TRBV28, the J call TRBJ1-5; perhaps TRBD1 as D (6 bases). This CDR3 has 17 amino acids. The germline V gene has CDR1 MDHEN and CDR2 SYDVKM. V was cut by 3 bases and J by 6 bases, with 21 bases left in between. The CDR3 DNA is TGTGCCAGCAGTTTTGGAGGGGGTGAGGGTGATAGTCAGCCCCAGCATTTT. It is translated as CASSFGGGEGDSQPQHF.

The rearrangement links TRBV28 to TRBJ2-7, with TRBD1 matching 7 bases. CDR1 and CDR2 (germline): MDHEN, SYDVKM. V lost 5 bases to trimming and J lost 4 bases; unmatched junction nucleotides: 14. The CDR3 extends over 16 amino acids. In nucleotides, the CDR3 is TGTGCCAGCAGTGCCGGAGGACAGGCCCGTTCTTACGAGCAGTACTTC. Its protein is CASSAGGQARSYEQYF.